Below, 27 T cell receptor beta chains from the same sample are listed, as sequenced in a study of blood T cell repertoires in COVID-19. Generated by immunoSEQ multiplex PCR, the TCRdb table keeps only in-frame clones and is missing some. The repertoire holds about 480,000 clones, with 70% to 90% as singletons. The sequenced sample was PBMCs or T cells enriched from blood (not recorded which). Receptors originate from a woman in her thirties or forties who had recovered from COVID-19.

This CDR3 is CASSLNLSDREYF. DNA for the CDR3: TGTGCCAGCAGTCTTAATTTGTCGGACAGGGAATACTTC. The genes are TRBV5-5 and TRBJ2-7; 8 positions agree with TRBD1. J lost 13 bases, V lost 5 bases, and 14 bases had no gene match. Germline CDR1 is SGHKS and CDR2 is YYEKEE (reference sequence). The CDR3 is made up of 13 amino acids.

The chain employs TRBV5-4 and TRBJ2-7, with D maybe TRBD2 (6 bases). This CDR3 region has 15 residues. In germline, CDR1 is SGHNT, CDR2 YYREEE (reference sequence). The ends were cut back, 0 bases at V and 2 bases at J, with 12 bases in the middle. CDR3 sequence reads: CASSLGWGETYEQYF. In nucleotides, the CDR3 is TGTGCCAGCAGCTTGGGGTGGGGGGAGACCTACGAGCAGTACTTC.

The CDR3 spells CASSRGLAGEVETQYF. CDR3 in DNA: TGTGCCAGCAGCAGGGGACTAGCGGGAGAGGTAGAGACCCAGTACTTC. The chain recombines TRBV5-4 with TRBJ2-5; 14 bases are shared with TRBD2. Germline CDR1 reads SGHNT; CDR2 reads YYREEE (reference sequence). Trimming cost V 4 bases and J 4 bases; bases outside gene matches: 6. This CDR3 is 16 amino acids long.

This sequence joins TRBV19 and TRBJ2-5; the match to TRBD2 covers 12 bases. CDR3 length: 14 residues. V lost 6 bases, J lost 4 bases, and 3 bases stayed unmatched. Germline V gene data show CDR1 as LNHDA and CDR2 as SQIVND (reference sequence). CDR3 nucleotides: TGTGCCAGTAGGACTAGCGGGAGTGTAGAGACCCAGTACTTC. Encoded protein: CASRTSGSVETQYF.

The chain recombines TRBV10-1 with TRBJ2-7; 12 nucleotides line up with TRBD2. CDR1 is WNHNN, CDR2 SYGVQD, per germline (reference sequence). V was clipped by 3 bases and J by 7 bases; unmatched bases: 7. The CDR3 is 15 residues long. The CDR3 region is CASSERLAGVGEQYF. The CDR3, as DNA: TGCGCCAGCAGTGAACGACTAGCGGGAGTGGGGGAGCAGTACTTC.

The J gene is TRBJ1-5, the V gene TRBV7-2; 7 nucleotides agree with TRBD1. Germline V gene sequence: CDR1 SGHTA, CDR2 FQGNSA. V shed 4 bases, J shed 0 bases, and the junction held 9 bases outside the gene matches. The CDR3 runs to 17 residues. In DNA form, the CDR3 reads TGTGCCAGCAGCTCTCGACAGGGTCCCCTTAGCAATCAGCCCCAGCATTTT. Protein sequence: CASSSRQGPLSNQPQHF.

This chain joins TRBV11-3 and TRBJ2-1; TRBD2 matches at 12 bases. The germline CDR1 and CDR2 sequences are SGHNT and YENEEA. Trimming cost V 4 bases and J 10 bases; bases outside gene matches: 8. The CDR3 spans 15 residues. The CDR3 reads CASSYRLAGVGEQFF. As DNA, the CDR3 is TGTGCCAGCAGCTACAGACTAGCGGGAGTCGGAGAGCAGTTCTTC.

V gene TRBV20-1 combines with J gene TRBJ1-5, with a tentative D call TRBD1 (5 bases). The CDR3 spans 13 residues. V shed 3 bases and J shed 2 bases, with 8 bases lying between them. Germline CDR1 DFQATT, CDR2 SNEGSKA (reference sequence). CDR3 in amino acids: CSASPRGNQPQHF. The CDR3 nucleotides read TGCAGTGCTAGTCCCAGGGGCAATCAGCCCCAGCATTTT.

The genes are TRBV2 and TRBJ2-1; no clear D. The CDR3 covers 11 residues. The V end was cut by 5 bases, the J end by 9 bases, with 8 bases between. The V gene's germline CDR1 is SNHLY and CDR2 FYNNEI. In DNA, the CDR3 is TGTGCCAGCAGTCTTGTTCTTGAGCAGTTCTTC. Encoded protein: CASSLVLEQFF.

CDR3 in amino acids: CASSPNFYEQYF. DNA of the CDR3: TGTGCCAGCAGTCCAAACTTCTACGAGCAGTACTTC. J is TRBJ2-7 and V is TRBV6-5; D gene ambiguous. Trimming shortened V by 5 bases and J by 3 bases, and 8 bases separated the two germline ends. CDR3 length equals 12 residues. Germline CDR1 and CDR2: MNHEY and SVGAGI.

This chain uses TRBV18 with TRBJ2-2; the match to TRBD2 covers 13 bases. J was trimmed by 5 bases and V by 4 bases; bases with no gene match: 4. CDR3 length: 16 amino acids. Germline V gene data show CDR1 as KGHSH and CDR2 as LQKENI. The CDR3 loop is CASSLGTSGNTGELFF. As DNA, the CDR3 is TGTGCCAGCTCACTCGGGACTAGCGGGAATACCGGGGAGCTGTTTTTT. Looking up the rest from reference TRBV18 and TRBJ2-2 gives the full variable domain: NAGVMQNPRHLVRRRGQEARLRCSPMKGHSHVYWYRQLPEEGLKFMVYLQKENIIDESGMPKERFSAEFPKEGPSILRIQQVVRGDSAAYFCASSLGTSGNTGELFFGEGSRLTVL.

J is TRBJ2-1 and V is TRBV19, with a possible D match to TRBD1 (5 bases). The V gene's germline CDR1 is LNHDA and CDR2 SQIVND (reference sequence). Trimming stripped 4 bases from V and 2 bases from J, with 12 bases between. The CDR3 covers 15 residues. As DNA, the CDR3 is TGTGCCAGTAGTACAGGGATTCAGCCCTACAATGAGCAGTTCTTC. Translation: CASSTGIQPYNEQFF. Full variable domain (rest looked up from reference TRBV19 and TRBJ2-1): DGGITQSPKYLFRKEGQNVTLSCEQNLNHDAMYWYRQDPGQGLRLIYYSQIVNDFQKGDIAEGYSVSREKKESFPLTVTSAQKNPTAFYLCASSTGIQPYNEQFFGPGTRLTVL.

The chain is built from TRBV7-8 and TRBJ2-1, with TRBD2 as a possible D gene (5 bases). V dropped 5 bases and J dropped 0 bases, with 11 bases sitting between them. Germline lookup yields CDR1 SGHVS and CDR2 FQNEAQ. This CDR3 is 15 amino acids long. CDR3 protein: CASSSTTSSYNEQFF. The CDR3 nucleotides are TGTGCCAGCAGCAGTACCACTAGCTCCTACAATGAGCAGTTCTTC.

The genes are TRBV3-1 (or the pseudogene TRBV3-2) and TRBJ2-1; TRBD2 might be the D (5 bases). The V end was cut by 5 bases, the J end by 6 bases, with 11 bases between. This CDR3 is 13 amino acids long. CDR1 and CDR2 (germline): LGHDT, YNNKEL (reference sequence). This CDR3 is CASSEDSINEQFF. CDR3 DNA: TGTGCCAGCAGCGAGGACTCGATCAATGAGCAGTTCTTC.

The V gene is TRBV7-2, the J gene TRBJ2-3; 7 bases fit TRBD1. The CDR3 consists of 15 residues. Germline V gene sequence: CDR1 SGHTA, CDR2 FQGNSA. J lost 4 bases, V lost 6 bases, and 10 bases had no gene match. This chain's CDR3 is CASRMETGSPDTQYF. CDR3 sequence (DNA): TGTGCCAGCAGGATGGAGACAGGGTCCCCAGATACGCAGTATTTT.

The chain combines TRBV14 with TRBJ1-1, with 9 bases that match TRBD1. This CDR3 has 16 residues. Germline V gene lookup returns CDR1 SGHDN and CDR2 FVKESK. The V and J ends lost 4 bases and 10 bases, in that order; junction bases with no gene match: 16. In DNA, the CDR3 is TGTGCCAGCAGCCTATTACCCGGGACAGGGTTGGTTGGAGCTTTCTTT. This gives the protein CASSLLPGTGLVGAFF.

The rearrangement joins TRBV7-9 to TRBJ2-7; no clear D gene. The CDR3 spans 12 residues. Trimming took off 4 bases at V and 5 bases at J, with 9 bases between the two ends. Germline V gene sequence: CDR1 SEHNR, CDR2 FQNEAQ (reference sequence). CDR3 loop: CASSYINNEQYF. Written as DNA, the CDR3 is TGTGCCAGCAGCTACATAAATAACGAGCAGTACTTC.

V usage is TRBV6-5 and J usage is TRBJ1-5; tentatively, D is TRBD1 (5 bases). The CDR3 covers 14 residues. The V end lost 5 bases, the J end lost 3 bases, and 11 bases lay between the germline ends. The germline gives CDR1 MNHEY, CDR2 SVGAGI. CDR3 sequence: CASSIDSFNQPQHF. DNA of the CDR3: TGTGCCAGCAGTATAGACAGTTTCAATCAGCCCCAGCATTTT.

The CDR3 is CASSRGTGLNSGELFF. The DNA for the CDR3 is TGCGCCAGCAGCCGCGGGACAGGGTTAAATTCCGGGGAGCTGTTTTTT. This rearrangement joins TRBV10-2 to TRBJ2-2; 9 positions agree with TRBD1. V was clipped by 6 bases and J by 6 bases; unmatched bases: 11. CDR3 size: 16 residues. Germline assignment: CDR1 WSHSY and CDR2 SAAADI.

This clone was seen a single time. J is TRBJ1-3 and V is TRBV7-8; D not resolved. The CDR3 runs to 16 residues. V was trimmed by 1 base and J by 0 bases, leaving 10 bases between them. Germline CDR1 is SGHVS and CDR2 is FQNEAQ. This CDR3 is CASSLVSRVSGNTIYF. The CDR3 DNA reads as TGTGCCAGCAGCTTAGTTTCGAGAGTCTCTGGAAACACCATATATTTT.

This chain connects TRBV27 to TRBJ2-4, with 9 bases aligning to TRBD2. CDR1 MNHEY and CDR2 SMNVEV come from the germline V gene (reference sequence). V lost 3 bases, J lost 4 bases, and 16 bases stayed unmatched. The length of the CDR3 is 19 residues. The CDR3 bases are TGTGCCAGCAGTTTGCGGGCGGGAGGGCCTGTGCATAGTAAAAACATTCAGTACTTC. Translating it yields CASSLRAGGPVHSKNIQYF.

This chain joins TRBV28 and TRBJ2-7; tentatively, D is TRBD2 (5 bases). This CDR3 is built from 16 residues. Trimming left V 0 bases short and J 2 bases short, with 14 bases between. CDR1 and CDR2 (germline): MDHEN, SYDVKM. The CDR3 protein is CASSLWRVANTYEQYF. The CDR3 DNA reads as TGTGCCAGCAGTTTATGGAGGGTGGCTAATACCTACGAGCAGTACTTC.

This clone was observed a few times. The chain links TRBV27 to TRBJ2-3; maybe TRBD2 (6 bases). The germline V gene encodes CDR1 MNHEY and CDR2 SMNVEV (reference sequence). The CDR3 covers 17 residues. Trimming cost V 0 bases and J 0 bases, with 13 bases left between them. This CDR3 reads CASSLSGGVYSTDTQYF. The CDR3 region has the DNA TGTGCCAGCAGTTTATCGGGGGGAGTTTATAGCACAGATACGCAGTATTTT.

V and J are TRBV6-5 and TRBJ2-2; 11 bases match TRBD2. Trimming removed 7 bases from V and 5 bases from J; junction bases left unmatched: 6. The CDR3 consists of 15 residues. Germline V lookup: CDR1 MNHEY, CDR2 SVGAGI. The CDR3 region has the DNA TGTGCCAGCAAGGCAGGGACTAGCGGAACCGGGGAGCTGTTTTTT. Its translation: CASKAGTSGTGELFF.

The chain has TRBV7-6 and TRBJ2-3, with D possibly TRBD1 on 5 matching bases. The CDR3 extends over 15 amino acids. Germline V gives CDR1 SGHVS, CDR2 FNYEAQ. The ends were cut back, 5 bases at V and 0 bases at J, with 12 bases in the middle. The CDR3 nucleotides read TGTGCCAGCAGCCCGACAGAGACTAGCACAGATACGCAGTATTTT. Translation: CASSPTETSTDTQYF.

The rearrangement links TRBV19 to TRBJ1-5, with D tentatively TRBD1 (5 bases). In germline, CDR1 is LNHDA, CDR2 SQIVND (reference sequence). CDR3 length: 15 residues. V lost 5 bases and J 0 bases, leaving 11 bases between the germline ends. This CDR3 reads CASSSGTSSNQPQHF. The CDR3 DNA follows: TGTGCCAGTAGTTCGGGGACTAGTAGCAATCAGCCCCAGCATTTT. The full variable domain, completed using reference TRBV19 and TRBJ1-5, is DGGITQSPKYLFRKEGQNVTLSCEQNLNHDAMYWYRQDPGQGLRLIYYSQIVNDFQKGDIAEGYSVSREKKESFPLTVTSAQKNPTAFYLCASSSGTSSNQPQHFGDGTRLSIL.

This chain connects TRBV6-2 or TRBV6-3 to TRBJ1-1, with D possibly matching TRBD1 (5 bases). In germline, CDR1 is MNHEY, CDR2 SVGEGT. There are 15 residues in the CDR3. V dropped 6 bases and J dropped 8 bases, with 22 bases sitting between them. For the CDR3, the DNA is TGTGCCAGCAGCCCGAACCCCTGGTGGGGCTCAGAAGCTTTCTTT. This translates into CASSPNPWWGSEAFF.